One sample yielded the 12 T cell receptor beta chains listed below, sequenced in a study of OX40 agonist ivuxolimab in advanced cancers. Profiled with immunoSEQ multiplex PCR; TCRdb holds only in-frame clones, not every one. The sample has over 55,000 clones, 75% to 85% seen once. Sequencing used CD4+ or CD8+ T cells sorted from blood, obtained in a trial of the OX40 agonist ivuxolimab. The receptors come from an adult with an advanced solid tumor such as melanoma, head and neck, liver or kidney cancer.

This clone came up once. The chain uses TRBV4-3 and TRBJ2-1, with D maybe TRBD2 (5 bases). The germline V gene encodes CDR1 LGHNA and CDR2 YSLEER. The CDR3 is 13 amino acids. Trimming removed 0 bases from V and 8 bases from J, with 8 bases in between. Here the CDR3 reads CASSQETRYEQFF. Written as DNA, the CDR3 is TGCGCCAGCAGCCAAGAAACTAGGTATGAGCAGTTCTTC.

The V call is TRBV5-1, the J call TRBJ2-7; no reliable D call. The CDR3 is 14 residues long. Germline CDR1 reads SGHRS; CDR2 reads YFSETQ. V was pared by 5 bases and J by 0 bases, with 12 bases between. Here the CDR3 reads CASSSGGSSYEQYF. The CDR3 nucleotides are TGCGCCAGCAGTTCCGGCGGAAGCTCCTACGAGCAGTACTTC.

The chain has TRBV30 and TRBJ2-3; 7 positions match TRBD2. V was pared by 4 bases and J by 4 bases, with 8 bases of the junction left unmatched. Germline CDR1 GTSNPN, CDR2 SVGIG (reference sequence). This CDR3 spans 14 amino acids. DNA for the CDR3: TGTGCCTGGAAGCTGGGCGGGAGAGCAGATACGCAGTATTTT. It is translated as CAWKLGGRADTQYF.

The chain joins TRBV5-1 to TRBJ2-5; TRBD2 aligns across 10 bases. The CDR3 length is 15 residues. Losses at the gene ends were 0 bases for V and 5 bases for J; bases not matched to a gene: 4. The germline V gene has CDR1 SGHRS and CDR2 YFSETQ. CDR3 DNA sequence: TGCGCCAGCAGCTTGGAAGCGGGAGGGGACGAGACCCAGTACTTC. Protein sequence: CASSLEAGGDETQYF.

The gene calls are TRBV5-1 and TRBJ1-6; no firm D call. Trimming shortened V by 4 bases and J by 4 bases, and 9 bases separated the two germline ends. The CDR3 loop spans 14 amino acids. Germline-derived CDR1 and CDR2 are SGHRS and YFSETQ. CDR3 coding DNA: TGCGCCAGCAGCACGGACGGTTATAATTCACCCCTCCACTTT. Translating it yields CASSTDGYNSPLHF.

The rearrangement links TRBV10-2 to TRBJ2-2, with TRBD1 identical over 8 bases. CDR1 WSHSY and CDR2 SAAADI come from the germline V gene. Trimming cost V 0 bases and J 3 bases; bases outside gene matches: 9. There are 18 residues in the CDR3. CDR3 in amino acids: CASSESFGQGRYTGELFF. The DNA of the CDR3 is TGCGCCAGCAGTGAGTCCTTCGGACAGGGTAGGTACACCGGGGAGCTGTTTTTT.

This clone turned up a few times. The J gene is TRBJ2-3, the V gene TRBV4-3; tentatively, D is TRBD1 or TRBD2 (5 bases each). CDR1 and CDR2 from the germline V gene are LGHNA and YSLEER. This CDR3 comprises 15 residues. Trimming took 0 bases from V and 5 from J, leaving 12 bases between them. CDR3 DNA: TGCGCCAGCAGCCAAGACGACGGGGCCGGAGATACGCAGTATTTT. Translating gives CASSQDDGAGDTQYF.

This chain uses TRBV10-3 with TRBJ2-1; D not certain. This CDR3 is built from 12 residues. Between the trimmed V and J ends, which lost 11 bases and 1 base, there was a span of 9 bases. CDR1 is ENHRY, CDR2 SYGVKD, per germline. The CDR3, as DNA: TGTGCCGCGACGGGTTCCTACAATGAGCAGTTCTTC. It is translated as CAATGSYNEQFF.

Only one count was recorded for this clone. CDR3: CASSFSRGYNQPQHF. The CDR3 DNA reads TGTGCCAGCAGCTTCTCACGGGGGTACAATCAGCCCCAGCATTTT. V gene TRBV5-6 combines with J gene TRBJ1-5; a possible D gene is TRBD1 (5 bases). Trimming removed 2 bases at V and 3 bases at J, with 12 bases between. The length of the CDR3 is 15 residues. The V gene's germline CDR1 is SGHDT and CDR2 YYEEEE.

V gene TRBV19 combines with J gene TRBJ2-3; weak D call: TRBD1 (6 bases). V was shortened by 7 bases and J by 2 bases, with 16 bases between the two germline ends. The germline gives CDR1 LNHDA, CDR2 SQIVND (reference sequence). The CDR3 consists of 15 residues. The CDR3 DNA is TGTGCCAGTACCCTCTCAGGACAGAACACAGATACGCAGTATTTT. Translating it yields CASTLSGQNTDTQYF.

V and J are TRBV30 and TRBJ2-7; TRBD1 matches at 7 bases. With V trimmed by 2 bases and J by 12 bases, 4 bases remained unmatched. CDR3 length: 10 amino acids. CDR1 and CDR2 (germline): GTSNPN, SVGIG (reference sequence). CDR3 DNA: TGTGCCTGGAGTCGACAGGGTATGTACTTC. Amino acid sequence: CAWSRQGMYF.

This chain uses TRBV18 with TRBJ2-7, with 8 bases matching TRBD2. Germline CDR1 KGHSH, CDR2 LQKENI. V trimming: 2 bases; J trimming: 6 bases; junction bases outside the gene matches: 6. This CDR3 is built from 14 residues. The CDR3 DNA reads TGTGCCAGCTCACCATACGGACTAGCCCCCGAGCAGTACTTC. This translates into CASSPYGLAPEQYF.